Following are 21 T cell receptor beta chains from one sample sequenced in a study of T-cell reconstitution after alpha-beta-depleted transplantation in children. Molecular barcoding with unique molecular identifiers was used for the TCRbeta library. TCRdb passed the PCR reads through MiXCR, listing each CDR3 protein once. The sample yields a few hundred thousand distinct CDR3 sequences, around 25% seen once. This specimen consisted of PBMCs, mostly from graft donor cells, obtained 180 days after TCRalphabeta/CD19-depleted stem cell transplant. These receptor sequences come from a male patient between 10 and 17 years old who had a stem cell transplant for acute lymphoblastic leukemia, so the T cells may come from the graft donor.

This chain connects TRBV20-1 to TRBJ2-7; 9 bases are a match to TRBD1. J lost 6 bases, V lost 3 bases, and 9 bases had no gene match. This CDR3 is 14 amino acids long. Germline-derived CDR1 and CDR2 are DFQATT and SNEGSKA (reference sequence). The CDR3 here is CSARTGTGRSEQYF. The CDR3 DNA is TGCAGTGCTAGGACCGGGACAGGGCGCTCCGAGCAGTACTTC.

Comments on this clonotype: A much larger clone sits a single nucleotide away, making a read error possible. J is TRBJ2-2 and V is TRBV5-1; possible D gene TRBD2, 5 bases. The V gene's germline CDR1 is SGHRS and CDR2 YFSETQ. The CDR3 sequence is 15 residues long. CDR3: CASSLIQPNTGELSF. The CDR3 DNA follows: TGCGCCAGCAGCTTGATCCAGCCGAACACCGGGGAGCTGTCTTTT.

CDR3 amino acids: CASSLLARSSYNEQFF. The CDR3 DNA is TGCGCCAGCAGCTTACTAGCGAGGAGCTCCTACAATGAGCAGTTCTTC. The chain joins TRBV5-1 to TRBJ2-1, with 7 bases identical to TRBD2. Trimming cost V 2 bases and J 0 bases; bases outside gene matches: 5. Per the germline V gene, CDR1 is SGHRS and CDR2 is YFSETQ. The CDR3 runs 16 residues.

This clonotype was counted between two and nine times. This chain links TRBV25-1 with TRBJ2-5; D gene ambiguous. V was trimmed by 1 base and J by 3 bases, leaving 15 bases between them. Per the germline V gene, CDR1 is MGHDK and CDR2 is SYGVNS. This CDR3 is 16 amino acids long. CDR3 protein: CASSEFIGAIKETQYF. CDR3 bases: TGTGCCAGCAGTGAATTCATCGGAGCGATTAAAGAGACCCAGTACTTC.

This chain links TRBV7-2 with TRBJ2-3, with 14 bases that match TRBD2. Losses at the gene ends were 0 bases for V and 5 bases for J; bases not matched to a gene: 4. There are 17 residues in the CDR3. Germline loops: CDR1 SGHTA, CDR2 FQGNSA. Here the CDR3 reads CASSLAGTSGRIDTQYF. Here the CDR3 DNA reads TGTGCCAGCAGCTTAGCCGGGACTAGCGGGAGAATAGATACGCAGTATTTT.

A few counts support this clonotype. The V and J genes are TRBV29-1 and TRBJ2-7, with D tentatively TRBD2 (7 bases). This CDR3 has 14 amino acids. V dropped 1 base and J dropped 3 bases, with 13 bases sitting between them. The germline V gene has CDR1 SQVTM and CDR2 ANQGSEA. CDR3 loop: CSVEGQGTNYEQYF. The DNA for the CDR3 is TGCAGCGTTGAAGGGCAGGGGACTAACTACGAGCAGTACTTC.

This clonotype has more than one count but fewer than ten. The V and J genes are TRBV5-1 and TRBJ1-5; D is perhaps TRBD1 (5 bases). This CDR3 has 16 amino acids. The germline gives CDR1 SGHRS, CDR2 YFSETQ. V lost 0 bases and J 0 bases, leaving 10 bases between the germline ends. CDR3 protein: CASSLVPGISNQPQHF. CDR3 sequence (DNA): TGCGCCAGCAGCTTGGTCCCAGGGATTAGCAATCAGCCCCAGCATTTT.

This clonotype was seen more than once but under ten times. The chain has TRBV7-3 and TRBJ1-3; 8 bases agree with TRBD1. The CDR3 loop spans 14 amino acids. J lost 4 bases, V lost 5 bases, and 4 bases had no gene match. The germline V gene has CDR1 SGHTA and CDR2 FQGTGA. CDR3 amino acids: CASSTGGGGNTIYF. The CDR3 bases are TGTGCCAGCAGCACAGGGGGAGGGGGAAACACCATATATTTT. The whole variable domain, filled in from reference TRBV7-3 and TRBJ1-3, reads GAGVSQTPSNKVTEKGKYVELRCDPISGHTALYWYRQSLGQGPEFLIYFQGTGAADDSGLPNDRFFAVRPEGSVSTLKIQRTERGDSAVYLCASSTGGGGNTIYFGEGSWLTVV.

This clonotype was recorded a few times. V usage is TRBV5-1 and J usage is TRBJ2-1; 8 nucleotides match TRBD2. This CDR3 has 15 residues. The V gene's germline CDR1 is SGHRS and CDR2 YFSETQ. The V gene end was trimmed by 0 bases and the J gene end by 8 bases; junction bases not matched to a gene: 7. CDR3 protein: CASSLAGGPTYEQFF. The CDR3 DNA follows: TGCGCCAGCAGCTTGGCGGGAGGGCCGACTTATGAGCAGTTCTTC.

V usage is TRBV7-6 and J usage is TRBJ2-5; D gene ambiguous. Germline lookup yields CDR1 SGHVS and CDR2 FNYEAQ. The CDR3 totals 14 residues. V shed 1 base and J shed 3 bases, with 9 bases lying between them. The CDR3 region is CASSLDLGKETQYF. DNA of the CDR3: TGTGCCAGCAGCTTAGACCTTGGGAAAGAGACCCAGTACTTC. Together with reference TRBV7-6 and TRBJ2-5, the CDR3 gives the full variable domain: GAGVSQSPRYKVTKRGQDVALRCDPISGHVSLYWYRQALGQGPEFLTYFNYEAQQDKSGLPNDRFSAERPEGSISTLTIQRTEQRDSAMYRCASSLDLGKETQYFGPGTRLLVL.

V gene TRBV10-3 combines with J gene TRBJ2-7; a weak D match, TRBD2 (6 bases). The V and J ends lost 7 bases and 3 bases respectively, with 13 bases between them. CDR1 is ENHRY and CDR2 is SYGVKD in the germline V gene. The CDR3 extends over 13 amino acids. For the CDR3, the DNA is TGTGCCATCATGGAGGGAGAAATCTACGAGCAGTACTTC. Translating it yields CAIMEGEIYEQYF.

This rearrangement joins TRBV12-3 or TRBV12-4 to TRBJ2-1; D uncertain. There are 15 residues in the CDR3. V dropped 7 bases and J dropped 8 bases, with 21 bases sitting between them. CDR3 in amino acids: CASTLDSHLGDEQFF. The CDR3 nucleotides read TGTGCCAGCACTCTAGACTCCCACCTTGGGGATGAGCAGTTCTTC.

This clonotype has a handful of counts. The rearrangement links TRBV20-1 to TRBJ1-4; D might be TRBD1 (6 bases). Germline assignment: CDR1 DFQATT and CDR2 SNEGSKA (reference sequence). With 3 bases removed from V and 0 bases from J, the gap between germline ends came to 14 bases. CDR3 size: 16 residues. This CDR3 reads CSARGAGRPTNEKLFF. For the CDR3, the DNA is TGCAGTGCTAGGGGGGCAGGGAGGCCAACTAATGAAAAACTGTTTTTT.

This clonotype has just a few counts. J is TRBJ2-2 and V is TRBV15, with D maybe TRBD2 (6 bases). CDR1 and CDR2 from the germline V gene are LNHNV and YYDKDF (reference sequence). The germline V and J ends were trimmed by 0 bases and 4 bases, with 12 bases remaining between them. This CDR3 has 16 residues. The CDR3 nucleotides read TGTGCCACCAGCAGAGATTGGGCGGGACGCACCGGGGAGCTGTTTTTT. The encoded protein is CATSRDWAGRTGELFF.

This clonotype was observed a few times. CDR3: CASSPERYSYEQYF. The CDR3 DNA is TGTGCCAGCAGTCCCGAGCGGTATTCCTACGAGCAGTACTTC. The rearrangement links TRBV12-3 or TRBV12-4 to TRBJ2-7, with a possible D match to TRBD2 (5 bases). The CDR3 spans 14 residues. V was cut by 5 bases and J by 1 base, with 12 bases left in between.

This clonotype appeared a few times. This rearrangement joins TRBV10-3 to TRBJ2-7; 10 bases map to TRBD2. V was clipped by 0 bases and J by 6 bases; unmatched bases: 5. Germline V CDR1 and CDR2: ENHRY, SYGVKD. The length of the CDR3 is 15 residues. CDR3 nucleotide sequence: TGTGCCATCAGTGAGTCGTCTAGCGGGAGTGTCGAGCAGTACTTC. Translation gives CAISESSSGSVEQYF.

Concerning this clonotype: This sequence may be a read error, since a much larger clone differs from it by one base. V usage is TRBV20-1 and J usage is TRBJ2-1; D may match TRBD1 or TRBD2 (5 bases each). The CDR3 runs to 18 residues. Germline V CDR1 and CDR2: DFQATT, SNEGSKA (reference sequence). The CDR3 sequence is CCAREAPLLVLGLGEQFF. In DNA, the CDR3 is TGCTGTGCTAGAGAAGCCCCACTACTAGTGCTGGGGCTGGGTGAGCAGTTCTTC.

This clonotype has ten or more counts. The rearrangement joins TRBV7-9 to TRBJ2-7; D call uncertain. Per germline, CDR1 SEHNR and CDR2 FQNEAQ (reference sequence). Trimming left V 1 base short and J 5 bases short, with 9 bases between. The CDR3 runs 13 residues. The CDR3 nucleotides are TGTGCCAGCAGCTTAGAGGCGTTCCACGAGCAGTACTTC. Its protein is CASSLEAFHEQYF.

This clonotype was seen a few times. The J gene is TRBJ1-2, the V gene TRBV4-1; TRBD1 agrees at 12 bases. V shed 2 bases, J shed 8 bases, and the junction held 6 bases outside the gene matches. Germline V gives CDR1 MGHRA, CDR2 YSYEKL. The CDR3 is 15 residues long. CDR3 protein: CASSQPRDRGHGYTF. The CDR3 DNA reads TGCGCCAGCAGCCAACCCCGGGACAGGGGGCACGGCTACACCTTC.

In its sample, this clonotype was seen a few times. The chain has TRBV12-3 or TRBV12-4 and TRBJ2-1, with 8 bases identical to TRBD2. CDR3 size: 15 residues. V lost 7 bases to trimming and J lost 4 bases; unmatched junction nucleotides: 9. The CDR3 DNA is TGTGCCAGCACCTTTAGCGGGGTGGGGTACAATGAGCAGTTCTTC. This gives the protein CASTFSGVGYNEQFF.

The chain couples TRBV12-3 or TRBV12-4 to TRBJ2-3; 8 bases fit TRBD2. The CDR3 has 15 amino acids. With V trimmed by 4 bases and J by 0 bases, 3 bases remained unmatched. This CDR3 is CASSYSSGSTDTQYF. CDR3 bases: TGTGCCAGCAGTTATTCTAGCGGGAGCACAGATACGCAGTATTTT.